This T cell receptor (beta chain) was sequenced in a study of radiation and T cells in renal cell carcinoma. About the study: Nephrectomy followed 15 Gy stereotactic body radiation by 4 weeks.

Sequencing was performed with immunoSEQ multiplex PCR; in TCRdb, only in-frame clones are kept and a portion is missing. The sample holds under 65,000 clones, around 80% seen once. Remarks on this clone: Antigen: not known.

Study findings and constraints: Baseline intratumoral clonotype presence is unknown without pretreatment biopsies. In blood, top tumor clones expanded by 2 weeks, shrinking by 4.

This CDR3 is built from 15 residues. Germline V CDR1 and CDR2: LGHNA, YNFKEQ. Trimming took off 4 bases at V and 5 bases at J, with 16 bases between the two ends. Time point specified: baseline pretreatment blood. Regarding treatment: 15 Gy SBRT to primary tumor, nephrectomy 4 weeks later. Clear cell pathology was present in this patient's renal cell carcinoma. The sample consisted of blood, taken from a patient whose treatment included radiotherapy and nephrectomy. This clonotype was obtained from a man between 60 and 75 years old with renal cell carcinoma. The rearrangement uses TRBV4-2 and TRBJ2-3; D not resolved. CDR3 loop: CASSPIGRILDTQYF. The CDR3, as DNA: TGTGCCAGCAGCCCGATAGGGCGAATCCTAGATACGCAGTATTTT.